A selection of T cell receptor beta chains follows, all from one sample in a study of T cell repertoires in cytomegalovirus infection. TCRdb recomputed calls from the reads with MiXCR, one row per CDR3 protein. The table includes about 100,000 distinct CDR3 sequences, 23% detected once. Sequencing used CD8+ T cells from PBMCs. The receptors shown here come from a human donor in good health (CMV status not recorded). Some clones in this sample may be carry-over from other donors' samples. The CDR3 runs from the conserved cysteine through the conserved F or W. A D gene is named only where the DNA matches it firmly. Not all rows give a size; the values are once, few, many and, for expanded clones, a class.

clone size: .
J gene: TRBJ1-1
D gene: TRBD1
V gene: TRBV28
CDR3 protein: CASSFRGLVEAFF
CDR3 DNA: TGTGCCAGCAGTTTTAGGGGGCTGGTTGAAGCTTTCTTT

clone size: few
J gene: TRBJ1-2
D gene: .
V gene: TRBV24-1
CDR3 protein: CATSGPQGPLGEGYTF
CDR3 DNA: TGTGCCACCAGTGGGCCGCAGGGTCCCTTAGGAGAAGGCTACACCTTC

clone size: many
J gene: TRBJ1-1
D gene: TRBD1
V gene: TRBV4-3
CDR3 protein: CASSLTPGTGAGEAFF
CDR3 DNA: TGCGCCAGCAGCCTCACCCCGGGGACAGGGGCCGGGGAAGCTTTCTTT

clone size: .
J gene: TRBJ2-5
D gene: .
V gene: TRBV29-1
CDR3 protein: CSVEKREPGTYEETQYF
CDR3 DNA: TGCAGCGTTGAAAAAAGAGAACCCGGGACTTACGAAGAGACCCAGTACTTC

clone size: .
J gene: TRBJ2-3
D gene: .
V gene: TRBV11-2
CDR3 protein: CASSLGGTSNTDTQYF
CDR3 DNA: TGTGCCAGCAGCTTAGGGGGGACTTCTAACACAGATACGCAGTATTTT

clone size: few
J gene: TRBJ1-5
D gene: TRBD1
V gene: TRBV11-2
CDR3 protein: CASSFGQGAGQPQHF
CDR3 DNA: TGTGCCAGCAGCTTCGGACAGGGGGCAGGTCAGCCCCAGCATTTT

clone size: .
J gene: TRBJ2-4
D gene: TRBD1
V gene: TRBV4-3
CDR3 protein: CASSPTGDIQYF
CDR3 DNA: TGCGCCAGCAGCCCGACAGGGGACATTCAGTACTTC

clone size: many
J gene: TRBJ2-1
D gene: .
V gene: TRBV7-8
CDR3 protein: CASSGSGSSYNEQFF
CDR3 DNA: TGTGCCAGCAGCGGCTCAGGGTCTTCATACAATGAGCAGTTCTTC

clone size: many
J gene: TRBJ2-5
D gene: .
V gene: TRBV10-3
CDR3 protein: CAISDGTSLQETQYF
CDR3 DNA: TGTGCCATCAGTGACGGGACTTCCCTGCAAGAGACCCAGTACTTC

clone size: few
J gene: TRBJ2-2
D gene: .
V gene: TRBV11-2
CDR3 protein: CASSPEAPRNTGELFF
CDR3 DNA: TGTGCCAGCAGCCCTGAGGCCCCGCGGAACACCGGGGAGCTGTTTTTT

clone size: .
J gene: TRBJ1-2
D gene: .
V gene: TRBV27
CDR3 protein: CASKHREGYGYTF
CDR3 DNA: TGTGCCAGCAAACACAGGGAGGGCTATGGCTACACCTTC

clone size: once
J gene: TRBJ2-7
D gene: .
V gene: TRBV5-6
CDR3 protein: CASSFWHNPYEQYF
CDR3 DNA: TGTGCCAGCAGCTTCTGGCACAATCCCTACGAGCAGTACTTC

clone size: .
J gene: TRBJ2-7
D gene: .
V gene: TRBV12-3/TRBV12-4
CDR3 protein: CASSSGERAYEQYF
CDR3 DNA: TGTGCCAGCAGTTCAGGGGAGCGGGCATACGAGCAGTACTTC

clone size: many
J gene: TRBJ1-4
D gene: .
V gene: TRBV12-3/TRBV12-4
CDR3 protein: CASSFKTATNEKLFF
CDR3 DNA: TGTGCCAGCAGTTTTAAGACTGCAACTAATGAAAAACTGTTTTTT

clone size: many
J gene: TRBJ1-3
D gene: .
V gene: TRBV19
CDR3 protein: CASSIDGEAGNTIYF
CDR3 DNA: TGTGCCAGTAGTATAGATGGGGAAGCTGGAAACACCATATATTTT

clone size: .
J gene: TRBJ2-1
D gene: .
V gene: TRBV9
CDR3 protein: CASSVERGTYNEQFF
CDR3 DNA: TGTGCCAGCAGCGTAGAACGGGGTACCTACAATGAGCAGTTCTTC

clone size: .
J gene: TRBJ2-7
D gene: .
V gene: TRBV10-3
CDR3 protein: CAISNWTTGLPYEQYF
CDR3 DNA: TGTGCCATCAGTAACTGGACGACAGGCCTTCCCTACGAGCAGTACTTC

clone size: once
J gene: TRBJ2-3
D gene: TRBD2
V gene: TRBV6-1
CDR3 protein: CASSEVPSGSRDTQYF
CDR3 DNA: TGTGCCAGCAGTGAAGTGCCTAGCGGGTCCAGAGATACGCAGTATTTT

clone size: .
J gene: TRBJ2-1
D gene: .
V gene: TRBV6-6
CDR3 protein: CASSSPSQGSYNEQFF
CDR3 DNA: TGTGCCAGCAGTTCCCCATCCCAGGGTTCCTACAATGAGCAGTTCTTC

clone size: many
J gene: TRBJ1-1
D gene: TRBD1
V gene: TRBV28
CDR3 protein: CASSSDRMGDTEAFF
CDR3 DNA: TGTGCCAGCAGTTCGGACAGGATGGGAGACACTGAAGCTTTCTTT

clone size: .
J gene: TRBJ2-1
D gene: TRBD2
V gene: TRBV2
CDR3 protein: CASTDSGGAYNEQFF
CDR3 DNA: TGTGCCAGCACCGACAGCGGGGGGGCCTACAATGAGCAGTTCTTC

clone size: .
J gene: TRBJ1-2
D gene: .
V gene: TRBV28
CDR3 protein: CASSSSGRYLKDGYTF
CDR3 DNA: TGTGCCAGCAGTTCTAGTGGCAGGTATCTAAAAGATGGCTACACCTTC

clone size: many
J gene: TRBJ2-7
D gene: .
V gene: TRBV6-1
CDR3 protein: CASIIVDSNEQYF
CDR3 DNA: TGTGCCAGCATTATTGTGGATTCCAACGAGCAGTACTTC

clone size: many
J gene: TRBJ2-1
D gene: TRBD2
V gene: TRBV2
CDR3 protein: CASSEGSGIYNEQFF
CDR3 DNA: TGTGCCAGCAGTGAAGGTAGCGGGATATACAATGAGCAGTTCTTC

clone size: few
J gene: TRBJ1-2
D gene: TRBD1
V gene: TRBV28
CDR3 protein: CASSQTGTGLHGYTF
CDR3 DNA: TGTGCCAGCAGTCAGACCGGGACAGGGTTACATGGCTACACCTTC

clone size: many
J gene: TRBJ2-7
D gene: TRBD1
V gene: TRBV20-1
CDR3 protein: CSARWDRDYEQYF
CDR3 DNA: TGCAGTGCTAGATGGGACAGGGACTACGAGCAGTACTTC

clone size: few
J gene: TRBJ2-5
D gene: TRBD1
V gene: TRBV12-3/TRBV12-4
CDR3 protein: CASSWGTGFETQYF
CDR3 DNA: TGTGCCAGCAGCTGGGGGACAGGTTTCGAGACCCAGTACTTC

clone size: once
J gene: TRBJ1-3
D gene: .
V gene: TRBV20-1
CDR3 protein: CSAPTGGGFRGNTIYF
CDR3 DNA: TGCAGTGCTCCTACAGGTGGGGGCTTTCGAGGAAACACCATATATTTT

clone size: few
J gene: TRBJ2-7
D gene: TRBD2
V gene: TRBV4-3
CDR3 protein: CASSLTWEGLYEQYF
CDR3 DNA: TGCGCCAGCAGTTTAACTTGGGAGGGCCTCTACGAGCAGTACTTC

clone size: .
J gene: TRBJ2-1
D gene: .
V gene: TRBV20-1
CDR3 protein: CSARGPGGWEQFF
CDR3 DNA: TGCAGTGCTAGAGGCCCGGGGGGCTGGGAGCAGTTCTTC

clone size: few
J gene: TRBJ1-1
D gene: TRBD1
V gene: TRBV11-3
CDR3 protein: CASSLPNRGDTEAFF
CDR3 DNA: TGTGCCAGCAGCCTACCAAACAGGGGTGACACTGAAGCTTTCTTT

clone size: .
J gene: TRBJ1-3
D gene: .
V gene: TRBV7-8
CDR3 protein: CASSLDIGRLQISGNTIYF
CDR3 DNA: TGTGCCAGCAGCTTAGATATAGGCAGGCTACAAATCTCTGGAAACACCATATATTTT

clone size: many
J gene: TRBJ2-3
D gene: .
V gene: TRBV7-8
CDR3 protein: CASSVPGTRNTDTQYF
CDR3 DNA: TGTGCCAGCAGCGTACCCGGGACTCGAAACACAGATACGCAGTATTTT

clone size: many
J gene: TRBJ1-1
D gene: TRBD1
V gene: TRBV4-1
CDR3 protein: CASSQARTGTDAFF
CDR3 DNA: TGCGCCAGCAGCCAAGCCAGGACAGGGACTGACGCTTTCTTT

clone size: .
J gene: TRBJ2-1
D gene: .
V gene: TRBV7-2
CDR3 protein: CASSPSAESSYNEQFF
CDR3 DNA: TGTGCCAGCAGCCCCTCAGCGGAAAGCTCCTACAATGAGCAGTTCTTC

clone size: .
J gene: TRBJ2-7
D gene: TRBD2
V gene: TRBV4-3
CDR3 protein: CASSQDTMLAGAYEQYF
CDR3 DNA: TGCGCCAGCAGCCAAGATACCATGCTAGCGGGAGCCTACGAGCAGTACTTC

clone size: many
J gene: TRBJ2-1
D gene: TRBD2
V gene: TRBV19
CDR3 protein: CASSSGLAGVNEQFF
CDR3 DNA: TGTGCCAGCAGCTCGGGACTAGCGGGTGTCAATGAGCAGTTCTTC

clone size: once
J gene: TRBJ2-1
D gene: .
V gene: TRBV2
CDR3 protein: CASSDYRNYNEQFF
CDR3 DNA: TGTGCCAGCAGTGACTACCGGAACTACAATGAGCAGTTCTTC

clone size: .
J gene: TRBJ1-1
D gene: .
V gene: TRBV13
CDR3 protein: CASSLAKRGTEAFF
CDR3 DNA: TGTGCCAGCAGCTTAGCAAAAAGGGGCACTGAAGCTTTCTTT

clone size: .
J gene: TRBJ2-2
D gene: .
V gene: TRBV20-1
CDR3 protein: CSASATNTGELFF
CDR3 DNA: TGCAGTGCTAGCGCTACGAACACCGGGGAGCTGTTTTTT

clone size: many
J gene: TRBJ2-7
D gene: TRBD2
V gene: TRBV7-2
CDR3 protein: CASALVGGNYEQYF
CDR3 DNA: TGTGCCAGCGCCCTGGTGGGGGGGAACTACGAGCAGTACTTC

clone size: .
J gene: TRBJ2-5
D gene: .
V gene: TRBV7-2
CDR3 protein: CASSLRGYRSEETQYF
CDR3 DNA: TGTGCCAGCAGCCTAAGGGGCTACCGCTCCGAAGAGACCCAGTACTTC

clone size: few
J gene: TRBJ2-1
D gene: TRBD2
V gene: TRBV6-2/TRBV6-3
CDR3 protein: CATPHGASGTYNEQFF
CDR3 DNA: TGTGCCACCCCGCACGGGGCTAGCGGAACTTACAATGAGCAGTTCTTC

clone size: .
J gene: TRBJ1-1
D gene: .
V gene: TRBV9
CDR3 protein: CASSRDGLNTEAFF
CDR3 DNA: TGTGCCAGCAGCCGGGACGGTTTGAACACTGAAGCTTTCTTT

clone size: .
J gene: TRBJ1-1
D gene: TRBD1
V gene: TRBV18
CDR3 protein: CASSPWTGVEAFF
CDR3 DNA: TGTGCCAGCTCACCCTGGACAGGGGTTGAGGCTTTCTTT

clone size: few
J gene: TRBJ2-5
D gene: .
V gene: TRBV15
CDR3 protein: CATSEDRDKDRETQYF
CDR3 DNA: TGTGCCACCAGCGAAGACCGGGACAAAGACAGAGAGACCCAGTACTTC

clone size: few
J gene: TRBJ2-7
D gene: .
V gene: TRBV12-3/TRBV12-4
CDR3 protein: CASSSGTLIEQYF
CDR3 DNA: TGTGCCAGCAGCTCCGGGACCCTCATCGAGCAGTACTTC

clone size: .
J gene: TRBJ1-5
D gene: .
V gene: TRBV12-5
CDR3 protein: CASGLGQPNQPQHF
CDR3 DNA: TGTGCTAGTGGTTTGGGACAGCCCAATCAGCCCCAGCATTTT

clone size: .
J gene: TRBJ2-3
D gene: .
V gene: TRBV12-3/TRBV12-4
CDR3 protein: CASSWTGPSTDTQYF
CDR3 DNA: TGTGCCAGCAGTTGGACCGGACCCAGCACAGATACGCAGTATTTT

clone size: .
J gene: TRBJ2-1
D gene: TRBD1
V gene: TRBV5-1
CDR3 protein: CASSWTGNEQFF
CDR3 DNA: TGCGCCAGCAGCTGGACAGGGAATGAGCAGTTCTTC

clone size: .
J gene: TRBJ1-2
D gene: .
V gene: TRBV6-2/TRBV6-3
CDR3 protein: CASSQGLGYGYTF
CDR3 DNA: TGTGCCAGCAGTCAAGGGCTCGGGTATGGCTACACCTTC

clone size: many
J gene: TRBJ1-2
D gene: .
V gene: TRBV7-2
CDR3 protein: CAGGATGYTF
CDR3 DNA: TGTGCCGGGGGGGCGACTGGCTACACCTTC

clone size: .
J gene: TRBJ2-5
D gene: TRBD2
V gene: TRBV4-2
CDR3 protein: CASSPRTSGVETQYF
CDR3 DNA: TGTGCCAGCAGTCCCAGGACTAGCGGGGTGGAGACCCAGTACTTC

clone size: .
J gene: TRBJ1-2
D gene: .
V gene: TRBV28
CDR3 protein: CASSFGTLGYTF
CDR3 DNA: TGTGCCAGCAGTTTCGGGACCCTGGGCTACACCTTC

clone size: .
J gene: TRBJ2-1
D gene: TRBD2
V gene: TRBV15
CDR3 protein: CATSSKTSGRSHNEQFF
CDR3 DNA: TGTGCCACCAGCTCCAAGACTAGCGGGAGAAGTCACAATGAGCAGTTCTTC

clone size: .
J gene: TRBJ1-1
D gene: TRBD1
V gene: TRBV28
CDR3 protein: CASSSIDRDTEAFF
CDR3 DNA: TGTGCCAGCAGTTCCATCGACAGGGACACTGAAGCTTTCTTT